The 32 T cell receptor beta chains below all came from one sample that was sequenced in a study of CD8 T cells in Susac syndrome. Reverse transcription of roughly 0.45 to 1 ug RNA was carried out with random hexamers. TCRdb called the immunoSEQ multiplex PCR reads again in MiXCR, with one record for every CDR3 protein. The data show around 190,000 distinct CDR3 sequences, with 85% to 95% seen just once and 0.1% held by the top ten. The sample was CD4+ T cells from PBMCs. The receptor set was obtained from a human donor in good health.

The CDR3 spells CASSLAPGASQPQHF. The CDR3 region has the DNA TGTGCCAGCAGCTTAGCGCCGGGGGCGAGTCAGCCCCAGCATTTT. This sequence joins TRBV7-8 and TRBJ1-5, with D perhaps matching TRBD1 (6 bases). The ends were cut back, 0 bases at V and 6 bases at J, with 12 bases in the middle. The CDR3 contains 15 residues. Germline-derived CDR1 and CDR2 are SGHVS and FQNEAQ.

The chain is built from TRBV4-3 and TRBJ2-5; D gene unclear. Trimming stripped 3 bases from V and 0 bases from J, with 8 bases between. Germline assignment: CDR1 LGHNA and CDR2 YSLEER. This CDR3 comprises 14 residues. The CDR3 loop is CASSHEFHQETQYF. The CDR3 DNA sequence: TGCGCCAGCAGCCATGAATTCCACCAAGAGACCCAGTACTTC.

This clonotype was seen a single time. The rearrangement joins TRBV27 to TRBJ2-1, with 9 bases matching TRBD2. The CDR3 loop spans 12 amino acids. Germline V gene sequence: CDR1 MNHEY, CDR2 SMNVEV (reference sequence). J was trimmed by 15 bases and V by 5 bases; bases with no gene match: 8. The CDR3 nucleotides are TGTGCCAGCAGTACACATAGCGGGAGACGGTTCTTC. Its translation is CASSTHSGRRFF.

V and J are TRBV14 and TRBJ2-3; no clear D gene. V was pared by 1 base and J by 5 bases, with 19 bases between. Germline CDR1 SGHDN, CDR2 FVKESK. The CDR3 spans 17 residues. The CDR3 region is CASSQVSLRAPEDTQYF. CDR3 DNA: TGTGCCAGCAGCCAAGTTTCCCTCCGGGCCCCGGAAGATACGCAGTATTTT.

Comments on this clonotype: Relative to the germline gene, one junction end is altered; a read error may explain this. The chain couples TRBV18 to TRBJ1-1, with 7 bases fitting TRBD1. The germline V gene has CDR1 KGHSH and CDR2 LQKENI. There are 13 residues in the CDR3. CDR3 sequence: CASSPWTGFETFF. As DNA, the CDR3 is TGTGCCAGCTCACCTTGGACAGGCTTTGAAACTTTCTTT.

V usage is TRBV5-4 and J usage is TRBJ1-5; a possible D gene is TRBD1 (6 bases). Deletions cut 2 bases from V and 8 bases from J, with 11 bases between. The CDR3 spans 13 residues. Germline CDR1 and CDR2: SGHNT and YYREEE (reference sequence). CDR3 amino acids: CASSFTPGEPQHF. CDR3 nucleotide sequence: TGTGCCAGCAGCTTCACGCCAGGGGAGCCCCAGCATTTT. The full variable domain, rest sourced from reference TRBV5-4 and TRBJ1-5, is ETGVTQSPTHLIKTRGQQVTLRCSSQSGHNTVSWYQQALGQGPQFIFQYYREEENGRGNFPPRFSGLQFPNYSSELNVNALELDDSALYLCASSFTPGEPQHFGDGTRLSIL.

CDR3 amino acids: CSTHRRTTEAFF. Here the CDR3 DNA reads TGCAGTACCCACAGAAGGACCACTGAAGCTTTCTTT. The V call is TRBV20-1, the J call TRBJ1-1; no reliable D call. The CDR3 covers 12 residues. Germline V lookup: CDR1 DFQATT, CDR2 SNEGSKA (reference sequence). Trimming took off 8 bases at V and 4 bases at J, with 14 bases between the two ends.

This chain links TRBV7-9 with TRBJ2-1, with a weak D call TRBD2 (5 bases). The CDR3 spans 12 residues. V lost 2 bases to trimming and J lost 14 bases, with 13 bases between them. Looked up from germline, CDR1 is SEHNR and CDR2 is FQNEAQ (reference sequence). The CDR3 nucleotides read TGTGCCAGCAGCTTAATCCGTGAGGGCGAGTTCTTC. Protein: CASSLIREGEFF.

The chain recombines TRBV9 with TRBJ2-3; 8 bases line up with TRBD2. The ends lost 4 bases at V and 6 bases at J; junction bases unmatched: 13. The CDR3 length is 16 residues. CDR1 and CDR2 (germline): SGDLS, YYNGEE. The CDR3 sequence: CASSPRPAGDLDTQYF. The CDR3 DNA is TGTGCCAGCAGCCCCAGGCCAGCGGGAGATTTGGATACGCAGTATTTT.

The genes are TRBV7-8 and TRBJ2-7; 7 bases are a match to TRBD1. The CDR3 loop spans 14 amino acids. CDR1 is SGHVS and CDR2 is FQNEAQ in the germline V gene. The V gene end was trimmed by 5 bases and the J gene end by 3 bases; junction bases not matched to a gene: 7. CDR3 sequence reads: CASSRLTGVYEQYF. In DNA form, the CDR3 reads TGTGCCAGCAGCCGCCTAACAGGGGTCTACGAGCAGTACTTC.

V is TRBV7-9 and J is TRBJ2-5; D is ambiguous. The CDR3 totals 16 residues. In germline, CDR1 is SEHNR, CDR2 FQNEAQ (reference sequence). Trimming cost V 3 bases and J 0 bases, with 14 bases left between them. The CDR3 here is CASSFSLSSYQETQYF. Written as DNA, the CDR3 is TGTGCCAGCAGCTTCTCCCTCTCATCGTACCAAGAGACCCAGTACTTC.

The chain is built from TRBV5-4 and TRBJ2-6, with D unresolved. Trimming took 7 bases from V and 0 from J, leaving 8 bases between them. Germline V gene lookup returns CDR1 SGHNT and CDR2 YYREEE (reference sequence). This CDR3 is 14 amino acids long. CDR3: CASGGISGANVLTF. The CDR3 DNA sequence: TGTGCCAGCGGTGGAATCTCTGGGGCCAACGTCCTGACTTTC.

This chain joins TRBV29-1 and TRBJ2-3, with 9 bases lining up with TRBD2. Germline CDR1 and CDR2: SQVTM and ANQGSEA. CDR3 length: 13 residues. V lost 4 bases, J lost 3 bases, and 2 bases stayed unmatched. CDR3 coding DNA: TGCAGCGTTGCCCTAGCGGGAACAGATACGCAGTATTTT. It yields the protein CSVALAGTDTQYF.

The chain is built from TRBV29-1 and TRBJ2-2, with 8 bases identical to TRBD2. CDR3 length: 13 amino acids. The V gene's germline CDR1 is SQVTM and CDR2 ANQGSEA. Trimming cost V 5 bases and J 5 bases; bases outside gene matches: 4. The CDR3 here is CSVIREGTGELFF. DNA for the CDR3: TGCAGCGTTATTCGGGAGGGTACCGGGGAGCTGTTTTTT.

This chain uses TRBV4-3 with TRBJ2-3, with D possibly being TRBD2 (5 bases). The length of the CDR3 is 14 residues. The V gene lost 1 base and the J gene lost 4 bases, with 9 bases spanning the gap. Germline assignment: CDR1 LGHNA and CDR2 YSLEER. CDR3 bases: TGCGCCAGCAGCCAAGGTCACGGGGCAGATACGCAGTATTTT. Translating gives CASSQGHGADTQYF.

The CDR3 protein is CASSYMGTQYF. For the CDR3, the DNA is TGTGCCAGCAGTTATATGGGGACCCAGTACTTC. The chain uses TRBV6-5 and TRBJ2-5; D is undetermined. V lost 3 bases to trimming and J lost 7 bases, with 6 bases between them. Looked up from germline, CDR1 is MNHEY and CDR2 is SVGAGI. The CDR3 contains 11 residues.

The genes are TRBV20-1 and TRBJ2-1, with a possible D match to TRBD2 (5 bases). The CDR3 has 12 amino acids. Looked up from germline, CDR1 is DFQATT and CDR2 is SNEGSKA (reference sequence). CDR3 sequence (DNA): TGCTCCTTTAGCGAGGGTTACAATGAGCAGTTCTTC. Translated: CSFSEGYNEQFF.

The chain has TRBV7-3 and TRBJ1-5; a possible D gene is TRBD1 (5 bases). The length of the CDR3 is 15 residues. In germline, CDR1 is SGHTA, CDR2 FQGTGA. The ends were cut back, 5 bases at V and 5 bases at J, with 16 bases in the middle. In DNA form, the CDR3 reads TGTGCCAGCAGCAAAGTCAGGGTGGAAGATCAGCCCCAGCATTTT. It encodes CASSKVRVEDQPQHF.

The chain uses TRBV27 and TRBJ2-5, with 16 nucleotides matching TRBD2. V gave up 6 bases and J gave up 9 bases; unmatched junction bases: 13. Germline V gives CDR1 MNHEY, CDR2 SMNVEV (reference sequence). The CDR3 contains 17 residues. This chain's CDR3 is CASSPGLAGGSVSPQYF. DNA of the CDR3: TGTGCCAGCAGCCCGGGACTAGCGGGAGGGTCCGTCTCGCCCCAGTACTTC.

This sequence joins TRBV9 and TRBJ2-1; 16 bases agree with TRBD2. Germline V gives CDR1 SGDLS, CDR2 YYNGEE. V was clipped by 2 bases and J by 4 bases; unmatched bases: 3. CDR3 length equals 17 residues. The CDR3 is CASSVGTSGRDYNEQFF. CDR3 nucleotide sequence: TGTGCCAGCAGCGTGGGGACTAGCGGGAGGGATTACAATGAGCAGTTCTTC.

V gene TRBV20-1 combines with J gene TRBJ2-2, with a possible D match to TRBD2 (6 bases). The CDR3 sequence is 14 residues long. Trimming removed 6 bases at V and 7 bases at J, with 18 bases between. Germline CDR1 is DFQATT and CDR2 is SNEGSKA (reference sequence). For the CDR3, the DNA is TGCAGTGCCCGCCTGGGGCTAGCGTACGGGGAGCTGTTTTTT. Protein product: CSARLGLAYGELFF.

This chain links TRBV30 with TRBJ2-1, with TRBD2 identical over 10 bases. The CDR3 covers 15 residues. Looked up from germline, CDR1 is GTSNPN and CDR2 is SVGIG (reference sequence). J gave up 3 bases and V 1 base, and 3 bases lay outside the gene matches. CDR3: CAWSGSGGGYNEQFF. CDR3 DNA sequence: TGTGCCTGGAGTGGCAGCGGGGGGGGCTACAATGAGCAGTTCTTC.

This clonotype was recorded only once. The chain uses TRBV20-1 and TRBJ2-3; 11 nucleotides match TRBD2. Germline CDR1 is DFQATT and CDR2 is SNEGSKA (reference sequence). The CDR3 runs 15 residues. J gave up 3 bases and V 6 bases, and 8 bases lay outside the gene matches. The CDR3 reads CSAVAGGWGTDTQYF. CDR3 nucleotide sequence: TGCAGTGCCGTAGCGGGAGGGTGGGGAACAGATACGCAGTATTTT.

The chain couples TRBV7-9 to TRBJ2-2; D remains unclear. CDR1 and CDR2 from the germline V gene are SEHNR and FQNEAQ (reference sequence). Trimming took 5 bases from V and 5 from J, leaving 6 bases between them. This CDR3 is built from 12 residues. The CDR3 loop reads CASSLKTGELFF. Here the CDR3 DNA reads TGTGCCAGCAGCCTCAAAACCGGGGAGCTGTTTTTT.

Turning to this clonotype: Germline is not matched at one junction end, which may reflect a read error. This chain joins TRBV20-1 and TRBJ2-1, with 8 bases identical to TRBD2. Germline V gene data show CDR1 as DFQATT and CDR2 as SNEGSKA (reference sequence). This CDR3 spans 13 amino acids. The CDR3 nucleotides read TGCAGTGCTATAGAGGGGACTAGGGGGAGTGTAGTCTTC. Translation gives CSAIEGTRGSVVF.

The V and J genes are TRBV5-3 and TRBJ2-1; a possible D gene is TRBD2 (5 bases). TRBV5-3 is an open reading frame, and its role is uncertain. The CDR3 spans 10 residues. V was clipped by 6 bases and J by 8 bases, with 6 bases between them. In DNA form, the CDR3 reads TGTGCCAGAAACGGGGATGAGCAGTTCTTC. It is translated as CARNGDEQFF.

The gene calls are TRBV29-1 and TRBJ2-3, with 9 bases matching TRBD1. The CDR3 is 14 amino acids. Germline CDR1 reads SQVTM; CDR2 reads ANQGSEA. V shed 3 bases, J shed 2 bases, and the junction held 3 bases outside the gene matches. CDR3 bases: TGCAGCGTTGATCGGACAGGGGACACAGATACGCAGTATTTT. Translating gives CSVDRTGDTDTQYF.

The chain is built from TRBV30 and TRBJ1-1; D remains unclear. The CDR3 is made up of 13 amino acids. Between the trimmed V and J ends, which lost 2 bases and 0 bases, there was a span of 7 bases. In germline, CDR1 is GTSNPN, CDR2 SVGIG (reference sequence). CDR3: CAWSRAMNTEAFF. CDR3 DNA sequence: TGTGCCTGGAGTAGGGCCATGAACACTGAAGCTTTCTTT.

This chain joins TRBV27 and TRBJ1-5, with no clear D. Germline CDR1 MNHEY, CDR2 SMNVEV (reference sequence). Trimming stripped 6 bases from V and 4 bases from J, with 7 bases between. This CDR3 region has 12 residues. Here the CDR3 DNA reads TGTGCCAGCAGAGGAGGGAATCAGCCCCAGCATTTT. It codes for CASRGGNQPQHF.

V usage is TRBV20-1 and J usage is TRBJ2-1; the match to TRBD2 covers 13 bases. CDR3 length: 15 residues. The germline V gene encodes CDR1 DFQATT and CDR2 SNEGSKA (reference sequence). The trim removed 4 bases at V and 8 bases at J, leaving 8 bases unmatched. The CDR3 sequence: CSATPRTSGRYEQFF. The CDR3 DNA follows: TGCAGTGCTACACCTCGGACTAGCGGGAGATATGAGCAGTTCTTC.

The chain employs TRBV24-1 and TRBJ2-2, with a weak D call TRBD1 (6 bases). The CDR3 runs 15 residues. The germline V and J ends were trimmed by 2 bases and 4 bases, with 10 bases remaining between them. Germline-derived CDR1 and CDR2 are KGHDR and SFDVKD. The CDR3 spells CATSDSQGSTGELFF. CDR3 coding DNA: TGTGCCACCAGTGATTCTCAGGGGAGCACCGGGGAGCTGTTTTTT.

The chain combines TRBV6-6 with TRBJ2-1; D unresolved. The CDR3 loop spans 12 amino acids. CDR1 is MNHNY, CDR2 SVGAGI, per germline (reference sequence). The germline V and J ends were trimmed by 7 bases and 9 bases, with 13 bases remaining between them. CDR3 protein: CASKRSWAEQFF. CDR3 DNA sequence: TGTGCCAGCAAACGGTCATGGGCTGAGCAGTTCTTC.